This T cell receptor beta chain was sequenced for a study of CD8+CD57+ T cells in acquired aplastic anemia. Only a few counts were recorded for this clonotype. With 1 base removed from V and 4 bases from J, the gap between germline ends came to 12 bases. The CDR3 consists of 15 residues. TCR beta VDJ and CDR3 profiling used genomic DNA as template. TCRdb called the reads again in MiXCR, with one record for every CDR3 protein. The repertoire holds 150,000 to 200,000 distinct CDR3 sequences, with 40% to 50% as singletons. Sequencing was done on patients that had shown CD8+CD57+ cell expansion by flow cytometry.

The rearrangement joins TRBV12-3 or TRBV12-4 to TRBJ2-3, with D hard to call. The source is a human donor with aplastic anemia. The sequenced sample was sorted CD4+, CD8+, or CD8+CD57+ T cells (not recorded which) from PBMCs. The CDR3 spells CASSLEASIADTQYF. The CDR3 bases are TGTGCCAGCAGTTTAGAGGCTTCAATCGCAGATACGCAGTATTTT.